This T cell receptor (beta chain) is drawn from a study of blood T cell repertoires in COVID-19. For the study at large: Collection of acute and convalescent COVID-19 samples took place in the United States, Italy and Spain. Sources were T cells, B-cell-depleted T cells, or PBMCs; the material itself was cDNA or gDNA.

Authors' analysis steps: The authors estimated nucleated cell counts from reference gene primer amplification. This table comes from immunoSEQ multiplex PCR, and its TCRdb copy is limited to in-frame clones, with some not included. The V and J calls and clone size are taken from that table; D and trimming were inferred from the DNA. The sample consists of about 180,000 clones, 80% to 90% of them appearing once. With 4 bases clipped from V and 5 bases from J, the junction kept 5 bases outside the gene matches. The germline V gene encodes CDR1 SGHDT and CDR2 YYEEEE. The CDR3 sequence is 13 residues long.

This clonotype originated in a man in his fifties or sixties with active or convalescent COVID-19. V is TRBV5-6 and J is TRBJ1-2; 7 bases map to TRBD1. Specimen: peripheral blood. The CDR3: CASSPGTEYGYTF. The CDR3 nucleotides are TGTGCCAGCAGCCCCGGGACAGAATATGGCTACACCTTC.